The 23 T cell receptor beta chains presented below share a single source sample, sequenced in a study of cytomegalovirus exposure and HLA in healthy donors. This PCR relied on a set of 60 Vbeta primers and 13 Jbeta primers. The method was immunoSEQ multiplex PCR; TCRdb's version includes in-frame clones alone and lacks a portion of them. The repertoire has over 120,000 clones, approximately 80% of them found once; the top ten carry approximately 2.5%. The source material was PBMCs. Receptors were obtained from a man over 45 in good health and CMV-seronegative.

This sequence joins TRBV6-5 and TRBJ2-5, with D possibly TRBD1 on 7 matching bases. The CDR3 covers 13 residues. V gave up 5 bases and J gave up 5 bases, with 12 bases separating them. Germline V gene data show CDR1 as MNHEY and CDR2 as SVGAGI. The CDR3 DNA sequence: TGTGCCAGCAGTCCACAGGGGAGGGAGACCCAGTACTTC. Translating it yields CASSPQGRETQYF.

CDR3 residues: CASSPSVRGQETQYF. The CDR3 coding sequence is TGTGCCAGCAGTCCGTCGGTCAGGGGACAAGAGACCCAGTACTTC. The chain carries TRBV25-1 and TRBJ2-5; weak D call: TRBD1 (6 bases). Germline V gene data show CDR1 as MGHDK and CDR2 as SYGVNS. V lost 5 bases and J lost 2, with 15 bases in between. The CDR3 covers 15 residues.

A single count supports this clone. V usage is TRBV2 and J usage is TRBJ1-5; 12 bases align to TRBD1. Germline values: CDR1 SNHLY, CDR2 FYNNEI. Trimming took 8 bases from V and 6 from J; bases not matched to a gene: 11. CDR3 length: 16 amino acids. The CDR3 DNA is TGTGCCAGCCGGGCCTTGGGACAGGGGGCGTCTCAGCCCCAGCATTTT. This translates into CASRALGQGASQPQHF.

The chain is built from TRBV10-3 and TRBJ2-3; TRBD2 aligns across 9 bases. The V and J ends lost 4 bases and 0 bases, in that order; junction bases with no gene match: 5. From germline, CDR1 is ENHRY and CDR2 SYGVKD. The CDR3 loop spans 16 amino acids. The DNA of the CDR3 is TGTGCCATCAGTGGTAGGCGGGGGGGAAGCACAGATACGCAGTATTTT. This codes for CAISGRRGGSTDTQYF.

CDR3 nucleotide sequence: TGTGCCAGCAGGCCACAGGGGGCCGTGGTTCAGCCCCAGCATTTT. Translation gives CASRPQGAVVQPQHF. The chain links TRBV6-6 to TRBJ1-5; 9 positions agree with TRBD1. Germline loops: CDR1 MNHNY, CDR2 SVGAGI (reference sequence). The junction had 9 bases not matched to a gene; V was cut back by 6 bases and J by 6 bases. CDR3 length: 15 residues.

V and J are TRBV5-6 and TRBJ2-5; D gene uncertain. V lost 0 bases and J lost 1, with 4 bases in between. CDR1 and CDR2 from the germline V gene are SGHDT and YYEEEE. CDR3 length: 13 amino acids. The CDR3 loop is CASSLAIQETQYF. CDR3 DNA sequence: TGTGCCAGCAGCTTGGCCATCCAAGAGACCCAGTACTTC.

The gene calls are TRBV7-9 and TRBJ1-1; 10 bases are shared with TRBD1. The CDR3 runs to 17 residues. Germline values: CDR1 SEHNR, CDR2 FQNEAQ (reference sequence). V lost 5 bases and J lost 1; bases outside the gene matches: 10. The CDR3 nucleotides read TGTGCCAGCAGCCCCGCCGGGGACAGGGGATCGAACACTGAAGCTTTCTTT. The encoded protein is CASSPAGDRGSNTEAFF.

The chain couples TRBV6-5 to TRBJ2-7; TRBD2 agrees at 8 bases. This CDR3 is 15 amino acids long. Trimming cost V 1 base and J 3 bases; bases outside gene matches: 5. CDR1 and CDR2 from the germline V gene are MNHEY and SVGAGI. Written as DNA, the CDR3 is TGTGCCAGCAGTTACTTAAGCGGGAGAAACTACGAGCAGTACTTC. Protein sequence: CASSYLSGRNYEQYF.

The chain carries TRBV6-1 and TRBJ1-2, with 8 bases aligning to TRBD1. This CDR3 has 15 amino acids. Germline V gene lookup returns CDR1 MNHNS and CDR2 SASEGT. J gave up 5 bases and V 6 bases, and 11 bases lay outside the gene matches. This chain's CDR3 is CASRILGQAVYGYTF. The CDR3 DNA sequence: TGTGCCAGCAGGATTCTGGGACAGGCAGTTTATGGCTACACCTTC.

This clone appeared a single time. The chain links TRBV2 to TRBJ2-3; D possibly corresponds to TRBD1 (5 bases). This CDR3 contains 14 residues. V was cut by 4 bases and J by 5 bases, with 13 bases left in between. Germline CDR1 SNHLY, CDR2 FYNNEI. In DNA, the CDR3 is TGTGCCAGCAGTGTAGGGGATGGCGGAGATACGCAGTATTTT. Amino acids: CASSVGDGGDTQYF. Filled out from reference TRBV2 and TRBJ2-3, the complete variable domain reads EPEVTQTPSHQVTQMGQEVILRCVPISNHLYFYWYRQILGQKVEFLVSFYNNEISEKSEIFDDQFSVERPDGSNFTLKIRSTKLEDSAMYFCASSVGDGGDTQYFGPGTRLTVL.

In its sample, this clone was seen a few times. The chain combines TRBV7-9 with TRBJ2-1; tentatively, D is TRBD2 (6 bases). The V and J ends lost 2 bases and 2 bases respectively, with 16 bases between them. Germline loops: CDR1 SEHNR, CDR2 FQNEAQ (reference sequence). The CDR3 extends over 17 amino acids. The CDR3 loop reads CASSLKGTPRTYNEQFF. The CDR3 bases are TGTGCCAGCAGCTTAAAGGGGACTCCCCGAACCTACAATGAGCAGTTCTTC.

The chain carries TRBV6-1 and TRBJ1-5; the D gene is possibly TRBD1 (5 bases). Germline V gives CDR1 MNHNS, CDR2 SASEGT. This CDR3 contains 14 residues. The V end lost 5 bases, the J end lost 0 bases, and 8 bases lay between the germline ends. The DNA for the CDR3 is TGTGCCAGCAGTCGGGGGTATAGCAATCAGCCCCAGCATTTT. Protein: CASSRGYSNQPQHF.

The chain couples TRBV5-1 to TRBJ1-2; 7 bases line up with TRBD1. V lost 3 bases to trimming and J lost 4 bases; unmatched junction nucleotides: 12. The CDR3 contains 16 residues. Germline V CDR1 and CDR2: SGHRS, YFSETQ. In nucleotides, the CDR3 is TGCGCCAGCAGCTCATACAGACAGGGTTCTTCCTATGGCTACACCTTC. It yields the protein CASSSYRQGSSYGYTF.

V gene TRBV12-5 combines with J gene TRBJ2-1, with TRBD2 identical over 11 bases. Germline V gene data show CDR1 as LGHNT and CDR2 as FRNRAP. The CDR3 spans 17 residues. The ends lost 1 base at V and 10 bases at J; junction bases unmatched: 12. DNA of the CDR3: TGTGCTAGTGGTTTGGGCATCGAATTAGCGGGAGGGCACGAGCAGTTCTTC. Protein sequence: CASGLGIELAGGHEQFF.

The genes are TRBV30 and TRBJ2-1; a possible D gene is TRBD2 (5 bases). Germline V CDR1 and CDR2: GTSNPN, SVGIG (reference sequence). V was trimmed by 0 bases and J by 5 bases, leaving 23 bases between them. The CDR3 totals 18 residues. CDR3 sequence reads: CAWSVPSFHGDPDNEQFF. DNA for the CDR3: TGTGCCTGGAGTGTGCCTAGCTTCCACGGTGATCCGGACAATGAGCAGTTCTTC.

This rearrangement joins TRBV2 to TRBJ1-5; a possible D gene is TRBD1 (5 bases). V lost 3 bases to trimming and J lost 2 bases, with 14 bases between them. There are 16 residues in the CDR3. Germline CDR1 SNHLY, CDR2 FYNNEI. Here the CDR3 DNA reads TGTGCCAGCAGTGAGGTAGGGGTAGACCGCAATCAGCCCCAGCATTTT. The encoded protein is CASSEVGVDRNQPQHF.

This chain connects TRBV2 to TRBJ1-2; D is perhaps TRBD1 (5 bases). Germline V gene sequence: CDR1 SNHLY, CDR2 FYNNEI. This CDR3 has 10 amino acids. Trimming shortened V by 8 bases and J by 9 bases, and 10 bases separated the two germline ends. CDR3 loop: CASAQGSYTF. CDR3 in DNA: TGTGCCAGCGCGCAGGGAAGCTACACCTTC. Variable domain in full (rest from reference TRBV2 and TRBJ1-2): EPEVTQTPSHQVTQMGQEVILRCVPISNHLYFYWYRQILGQKVEFLVSFYNNEISEKSEIFDDQFSVERPDGSNFTLKIRSTKLEDSAMYFCASAQGSYTFGSGTRLTVV.

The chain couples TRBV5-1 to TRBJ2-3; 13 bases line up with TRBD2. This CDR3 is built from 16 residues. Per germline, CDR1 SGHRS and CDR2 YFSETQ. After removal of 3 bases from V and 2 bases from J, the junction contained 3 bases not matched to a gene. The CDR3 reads CASSYGTSGTTDTQYF. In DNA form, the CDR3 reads TGCGCCAGCAGCTACGGGACTAGCGGGACCACAGATACGCAGTATTTT.

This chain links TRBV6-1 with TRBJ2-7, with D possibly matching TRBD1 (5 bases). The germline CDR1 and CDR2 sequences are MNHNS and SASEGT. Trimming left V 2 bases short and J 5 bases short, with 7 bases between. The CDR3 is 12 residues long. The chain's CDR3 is CASSELGDEQYF. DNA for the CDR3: TGTGCCAGCAGTGAATTAGGGGACGAGCAGTACTTC.

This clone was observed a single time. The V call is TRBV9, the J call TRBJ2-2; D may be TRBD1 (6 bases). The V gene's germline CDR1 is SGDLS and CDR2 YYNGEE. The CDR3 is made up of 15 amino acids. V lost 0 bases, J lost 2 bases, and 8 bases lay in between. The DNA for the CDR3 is TGTGCCAGCAGCGTAGGACAGGTTAACACCGGGGAGCTGTTTTTT. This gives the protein CASSVGQVNTGELFF.

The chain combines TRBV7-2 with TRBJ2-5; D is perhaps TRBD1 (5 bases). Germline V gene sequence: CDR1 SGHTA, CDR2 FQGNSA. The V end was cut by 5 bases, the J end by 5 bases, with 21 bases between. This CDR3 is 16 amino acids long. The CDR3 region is CASSPNQPTVGETQYF. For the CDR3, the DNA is TGTGCCAGCAGCCCAAACCAGCCGACAGTGGGGGAGACCCAGTACTTC.

This chain's CDR3 is CASSFTSGGTGELFF. DNA of the CDR3: TGTGCCAGCAGCTTTACTAGCGGGGGAACCGGGGAGCTGTTTTTT. The J gene is TRBJ2-2, the V gene TRBV7-2, with TRBD2 identical over 11 bases. With 3 bases clipped from V and 5 bases from J, the junction kept 2 bases outside the gene matches. Germline V CDR1 and CDR2: SGHTA, FQGNSA. CDR3 size: 15 residues.

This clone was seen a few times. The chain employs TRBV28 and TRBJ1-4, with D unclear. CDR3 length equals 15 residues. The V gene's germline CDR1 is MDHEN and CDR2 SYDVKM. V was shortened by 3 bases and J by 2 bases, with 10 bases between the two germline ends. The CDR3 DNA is TGTGCCAGCAGTTTTGGAGGCGCGACTAATGAAAAACTGTTTTTT. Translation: CASSFGGATNEKLFF.